Following are 27 T cell receptor beta chains from one sample sequenced in a study of blood T cell repertoires in COVID-19. Repertoires were generated with immunoSEQ multiplex PCR, while TCRdb's copy carries only in-frame clones and drops some. The sample has about 250,000 clones; around nine tenths are singletons. Sequenced sample: PBMCs or T cells enriched from blood (not recorded which). The receptors shown here come from a woman aged 18-29 years who had recovered from COVID-19.

This clone was seen just once. The rearrangement links TRBV11-3 to TRBJ2-1, with TRBD2 identical over 12 bases. CDR3 length: 14 amino acids. The V segment lost 8 bases and the J segment 7 bases; nucleotides outside the gene matches: 6. Germline V gene lookup returns CDR1 SGHNT and CDR2 YENEEA. The CDR3 DNA reads as TGTGCCAGCCGACGGACTAGCGGGGTTAATGAGCAGTTCTTC. Protein sequence: CASRRTSGVNEQFF.

This chain connects TRBV29-1 to TRBJ1-2; maybe TRBD1 (5 bases). Trimming left V 2 bases short and J 5 bases short, with 15 bases between. The CDR3 runs 14 residues. Germline CDR1 is SQVTM and CDR2 is ANQGSEA. The DNA of the CDR3 is TGCAGCGTTGAAATCCAGGGAGGGTTTTATGGCTACACCTTC. Its protein product is CSVEIQGGFYGYTF.

V and J are TRBV10-1 and TRBJ1-1; a weak D match, TRBD1 (6 bases). CDR1 is WNHNN, CDR2 SYGVQD, per germline (reference sequence). V lost 6 bases and J lost 2, with 16 bases in between. The CDR3 has 15 residues. The CDR3, as DNA: TGCGCCAGCAGCCCAGGGGTGGTTAAAAACACTGAAGCTTTCTTT. It translates to CASSPGVVKNTEAFF.

This clone was recorded once. The V and J genes are TRBV11-3 and TRBJ1-1, with unresolved D. V was clipped by 11 bases and J by 1 base, with 17 bases between them. Germline V CDR1 and CDR2: SGHNT, YENEEA. This CDR3 region has 14 residues. CDR3 protein: CAAAPGRGNTEAFF. The CDR3 DNA is TGTGCCGCTGCGCCTGGGCGGGGGAACACTGAAGCTTTCTTT.

The rearrangement links TRBV6-5 to TRBJ2-7; TRBD1 might be the D (5 bases). The CDR3 loop spans 14 amino acids. The germline CDR1 and CDR2 sequences are MNHEY and SVGAGI. V lost 5 bases and J lost 3, with 14 bases in between. DNA for the CDR3: TGTGCCAGCAGTCTTGATAGGGGCAACTACGAGCAGTACTTC. This translates into CASSLDRGNYEQYF.

The genes are TRBV7-2 and TRBJ2-7; 7 bases fit TRBD1. The CDR3 consists of 15 residues. Germline-derived CDR1 and CDR2 are SGHTA and FQGNSA. Trimming removed 5 bases from V and 2 bases from J; junction bases left unmatched: 9. The CDR3 DNA reads TGTGCCAGCAGCGTATGGGACAGCGCAGCCTACGAGCAGTACTTC. This sequence encodes CASSVWDSAAYEQYF. Complete variable domain (other parts from reference TRBV7-2 and TRBJ2-7): GAGVSQSPSNKVTEKGKDVELRCDPISGHTALYWYRQSLGQGLEFLIYFQGNSAPDKSGLPSDRFSAERTGGSVSTLTIQRTQQEDSAVYLCASSVWDSAAYEQYFGPGTRLTVT.

The CDR3 loop is CASSQARDRFYFSYEQYF. The DNA for the CDR3 is TGTGCCAGCAGCCAAGCTCGCGACAGGTTCTACTTCTCCTACGAGCAGTACTTC. V usage is TRBV3-1 (or the pseudogene TRBV3-2) and J usage is TRBJ2-7, with a weak D call TRBD1 (6 bases). The germline CDR1 and CDR2 sequences are LGHDT and YNNKEL (reference sequence). The CDR3 totals 18 residues. V lost 1 base to trimming and J lost 0 bases, with 19 bases between them.

V and J are TRBV7-2 and TRBJ2-7, with 7 bases that match TRBD2. This CDR3 is built from 14 residues. Germline V gene lookup returns CDR1 SGHTA and CDR2 FQGNSA. The ends lost 5 bases at V and 3 bases at J; junction bases unmatched: 7. This CDR3 reads CASSLPSGVYEQYF. The CDR3 DNA sequence: TGTGCCAGCAGCCTCCCGAGCGGGGTCTACGAGCAGTACTTC.

The chain couples TRBV2 to TRBJ1-1; D is undetermined. V was cut by 4 bases and J by 0 bases, with 15 bases left in between. Germline loops: CDR1 SNHLY, CDR2 FYNNEI. The CDR3 has 16 amino acids. The CDR3 DNA reads as TGTGCCAGCAGTGGGGCCGGTAAACATATGAACACTGAAGCTTTCTTT. Protein product: CASSGAGKHMNTEAFF.

The rearrangement joins TRBV5-1 to TRBJ2-5; TRBD2 agrees at 9 bases. This CDR3 is 15 amino acids long. CDR1 and CDR2 (germline): SGHRS, YFSETQ. After removal of 4 bases from V and 5 bases from J, the junction contained 9 bases not matched to a gene. This CDR3 is CASSRSGGQGETQYF. The CDR3 DNA reads TGCGCCAGCAGCCGAAGCGGGGGGCAGGGGGAGACCCAGTACTTC.

This clone was recorded a few times. The chain combines TRBV7-3 with TRBJ2-5; unclear D gene. The CDR3 sequence is 15 residues long. V was pared by 2 bases and J by 4 bases, with 14 bases between. Germline assignment: CDR1 SGHTA and CDR2 FQGTGA. CDR3 bases: TGTGCCAGCAGCTTATTGGGCAAAGGTGGAGAGACCCAGTACTTC. It encodes CASSLLGKGGETQYF.

V is TRBV6-9 and J is TRBJ2-3, with unresolved D. The CDR3 has 16 amino acids. Germline V gene sequence: CDR1 MNHGY, CDR2 SVAAGI. V lost 8 bases and J 0 bases, leaving 18 bases between the germline ends. The CDR3 nucleotides read TGTGCCAGCTGTAATTTAGTGAGTGCTAGCACAGATACGCAGTATTTT. This sequence encodes CASCNLVSASTDTQYF.

V gene TRBV5-1 combines with J gene TRBJ2-5; D ambiguous. V was cut by 6 bases and J by 5 bases, with 20 bases left in between. The CDR3 sequence is 15 residues long. Germline V gene data show CDR1 as SGHRS and CDR2 as YFSETQ. The CDR3 is CASMRSTGVFETQYF. As DNA, the CDR3 is TGCGCCAGCATGAGGAGTACCGGAGTTTTTGAGACCCAGTACTTC.

The V and J genes are TRBV27 and TRBJ1-5; possibly TRBD1 for D (5 bases). The CDR3 length is 15 residues. Germline-derived CDR1 and CDR2 are MNHEY and SMNVEV (reference sequence). V lost 0 bases to trimming and J lost 5 bases, with 11 bases between them. The CDR3 loop is CASSLSAGKYQPQHF. Written as DNA, the CDR3 is TGTGCCAGCAGTTTATCGGCAGGGAAGTATCAGCCCCAGCATTTT.

This clone was picked up one time. V and J are TRBV3-1 (or the pseudogene TRBV3-2) and TRBJ2-3, with 11 bases that match TRBD2. The CDR3 sequence is 18 residues long. Looked up from germline, CDR1 is LGHDT and CDR2 is YNNKEL (reference sequence). With 4 bases clipped from V and 2 bases from J, the junction kept 11 bases outside the gene matches. The chain's CDR3 is CASSLFPLTSGVTDTQYF. The CDR3 DNA sequence: TGTGCCAGCAGCCTGTTCCCCCTGACTAGCGGGGTCACAGATACGCAGTATTTT.

The rearrangement uses TRBV7-9 and TRBJ2-1; D may be TRBD1 (6 bases). Germline V CDR1 and CDR2: SEHNR, FQNEAQ (reference sequence). V lost 5 bases to trimming and J lost 8 bases, with 16 bases between them. The CDR3 extends over 14 amino acids. The CDR3 DNA follows: TGTGCCAGCAGCGACACAGGGAATCGCGATGAGCAGTTCTTC. It yields the protein CASSDTGNRDEQFF. The variable domain in full, completed from reference TRBV7-9 and TRBJ2-1, reads DTGVSQNPRHKITKRGQNVTFRCDPISEHNRLYWYRQTLGQGPEFLTYFQNEAQLEKSRLLSDRFSAERPKGSFSTLEIQRTEQGDSAMYLCASSDTGNRDEQFFGPGTRLTVL.

The chain couples TRBV4-3 to TRBJ2-1; TRBD1 matches 10 bases. From germline, CDR1 is LGHNA and CDR2 YSLEER. CDR3 length equals 15 residues. The junction had 9 bases not matched to a gene; V was cut back by 4 bases and J by 9 bases. The CDR3 spells CASSRRTGGTIEQFF. CDR3 DNA sequence: TGCGCCAGCAGCCGGCGGACAGGGGGGACAATTGAGCAGTTCTTC.

This rearrangement joins TRBV6-5 to TRBJ2-3; D possibly corresponds to TRBD2 (5 bases). The CDR3 consists of 13 residues. Deletions cut 0 bases from V and 8 bases from J, with 9 bases between. Germline lookup yields CDR1 MNHEY and CDR2 SVGAGI. CDR3 region: CASSYSSRGTQYF. The CDR3 nucleotides read TGTGCCAGCAGTTACTCGAGCCGGGGTACGCAGTATTTT.

V is TRBV5-1 and J is TRBJ2-7, with D possibly matching TRBD1 (5 bases). V shed 2 bases and J shed 4 bases, with 10 bases lying between them. Germline CDR1 and CDR2: SGHRS and YFSETQ. The CDR3 has 13 residues. The CDR3 is CASSLIQGYEQYF. The CDR3 DNA sequence: TGCGCCAGCAGCTTAATTCAGGGTTACGAGCAGTACTTC.

V and J are TRBV7-8 and TRBJ1-2; 8 nucleotides align to TRBD1. The CDR3 is 12 amino acids. The V segment lost 3 bases and the J segment 10 bases; nucleotides outside the gene matches: 4. Germline loops: CDR1 SGHVS, CDR2 FQNEAQ. CDR3 region: CASSFGQGHYTF. The CDR3 region has the DNA TGTGCCAGCAGCTTTGGACAGGGCCACTACACCTTC.

This sequence joins TRBV5-1 and TRBJ2-1; the match to TRBD2 covers 9 bases. Germline trimming cut 7 bases from V and 6 bases from J; bases unmatched to any gene: 5. The CDR3 covers 13 residues. CDR1 and CDR2 from the germline V gene are SGHRS and YFSETQ. The CDR3 reads CASAGGPGNEQFF. The DNA of the CDR3 is TGCGCCAGCGCGGGGGGGCCGGGCAATGAGCAGTTCTTC.

The chain links TRBV28 to TRBJ2-7; a possible D gene is TRBD1 (6 bases). V was trimmed by 6 bases and J by 11 bases, leaving 26 bases between them. CDR1 and CDR2 (germline): MDHEN, SYDVKM. This CDR3 is 15 amino acids long. The CDR3 here is CASSAPPGAYGRKYF. Written as DNA, the CDR3 is TGTGCCAGCAGCGCCCCTCCAGGGGCATACGGCCGGAAGTACTTC.

The gene calls are TRBV21-1 and TRBJ2-1; the table's D call of TRBD2 was not tested on the DNA. TRBV21-1 is a pseudogene segment. The CDR3 runs 22 residues. The CDR3 reads CASCKEGEFEDQGRGKSNEQFF. CDR3 nucleotides: TGTGCCAGCTGCAAAGAGGGGGAGTTTGAGGACCAGGGGAGGGGAAAATCGAATGAGCAGTTCTTC.

The V and J genes are TRBV28 and TRBJ2-7; perhaps TRBD2 as D (6 bases). Germline V gene lookup returns CDR1 MDHEN and CDR2 SYDVKM. The V end was cut by 7 bases, the J end by 3 bases, with 16 bases between. The CDR3 is 14 amino acids. The CDR3 protein is CASTTEGGNYEQYF. The CDR3 nucleotides read TGTGCCAGCACGACCGAAGGCGGGAACTACGAGCAGTACTTC.

The gene calls are TRBV7-9 and TRBJ1-4, with D maybe TRBD1 (5 bases). With 5 bases removed from V and 8 bases from J, the gap between germline ends came to 12 bases. This CDR3 comprises 13 residues. Germline V gene sequence: CDR1 SEHNR, CDR2 FQNEAQ (reference sequence). Written as DNA, the CDR3 is TGTGCCAGCAGCCAGCAGGGCAACGAAAAACTGTTTTTT. Its translation is CASSQQGNEKLFF.

V usage is TRBV4-2 and J usage is TRBJ1-3; D gene unclear. Germline V gene sequence: CDR1 LGHNA, CDR2 YNFKEQ. V lost 0 bases, J lost 4 bases, and 7 bases lay in between. The CDR3 spans 14 residues. The chain's CDR3 is CASSQDPQGNTIYF. As DNA, the CDR3 is TGTGCCAGCAGCCAAGACCCCCAGGGAAACACCATATATTTT.

The chain recombines TRBV10-3 with TRBJ1-2; 7 bases align to TRBD1. The CDR3 loop spans 15 amino acids. J was trimmed by 8 bases and V by 4 bases; bases with no gene match: 13. Germline CDR1 and CDR2: ENHRY and SYGVKD. The CDR3 region is CAISARQGPHEGYTF. In DNA form, the CDR3 reads TGTGCCATCAGTGCCCGACAGGGACCCCATGAGGGCTACACCTTC.